These 25 T cell receptor beta chains were all obtained from the same sample, sequenced in a study of PD-1 blockade in classical Hodgkin lymphoma (dated by TCRdb to 2019 to 2021). Library preparation used the immunoSEQ multiplex PCR assay. TCRdb's version of the immuneACCESS table is confined to in-frame rearrangements and falls short of the full clone set. An unresolved V gene accounts for under half of the shortfall where checked; the remainder is of unknown origin. The sample profile shows around 19,000 clones; approximately 80% of them were found once. The top ten clones comprise 7.2% of the sample. In the paper's terms, the time point label means: cycle 4 day 1 (C4D1), after less than seven weeks of nivolumab. All trial patients had relapsed after autologous stem cell transplantation, with cohorts A, B and C differing in prior brentuximab vedotin exposure. Sequenced here: peripheral blood mononuclear cells (PBMCs), sampled before the fourth cycle of nivolumab. These receptors came from a human donor with classical Hodgkin lymphoma.

CDR3 nucleotides: TGTGCCAGCAGCTTGACAGGGACCTACGAGCAGTACTTC. It encodes CASSLTGTYEQYF. V and J are TRBV13 and TRBJ2-7; TRBD1 agrees at 7 bases. After removal of 3 bases from V and 2 bases from J, the junction contained 1 base not matched to a gene. Germline lookup yields CDR1 PRHDT and CDR2 FYEKMQ (reference sequence). This CDR3 contains 13 residues.

The chain carries TRBV4-1 and TRBJ2-3, with TRBD2 matching 9 bases. J gave up 0 bases and V 3 bases, and 4 bases lay outside the gene matches. The CDR3 extends over 16 amino acids. Germline V gene sequence: CDR1 MGHRA, CDR2 YSYEKL. DNA for the CDR3: TGCGCCAGCAGCCAGCAGCGGGGGGCGAGCACAGATACGCAGTATTTT. Translation: CASSQQRGASTDTQYF.

The chain joins TRBV9 to TRBJ2-3; D call uncertain. V was trimmed by 0 bases and J by 2 bases, leaving 4 bases between them. Germline CDR1 SGDLS, CDR2 YYNGEE. The CDR3 extends over 13 amino acids. The DNA for the CDR3 is TGTGCCAGCAGCGTAGCCCCCACAGATACGCAGTATTTT. It yields the protein CASSVAPTDTQYF.

This clone was counted only a few times. V gene TRBV28 combines with J gene TRBJ2-3, with D possibly matching TRBD2 (6 bases). CDR3 length: 16 residues. The V gene lost 6 bases and the J gene lost 7 bases, with 23 bases spanning the gap. Germline assignment: CDR1 MDHEN and CDR2 SYDVKM. DNA of the CDR3: TGTGCCAGCAGGGCGCCCGGGACTGAACGGTTGTATACGCAGTATTTT. The encoded protein is CASRAPGTERLYTQYF.

The chain couples TRBV29-1 to TRBJ2-7; tentative D call: TRBD2 (6 bases). The germline V gene encodes CDR1 SQVTM and CDR2 ANQGSEA. Deletions cut 5 bases from V and 4 bases from J, with 18 bases between. This CDR3 contains 14 residues. The CDR3, as DNA: TGCAGCGTTTTACCGGGACTTGGATTTTACGAGCAGTACTTC. The encoded protein is CSVLPGLGFYEQYF.

This chain links TRBV18 with TRBJ1-2; weak D call: TRBD1 (5 bases). CDR1 is KGHSH and CDR2 is LQKENI in the germline V gene. The CDR3 has 15 amino acids. V lost 3 bases to trimming and J lost 0 bases, with 11 bases between them. The CDR3 sequence is CASSPGESANYGYTF. The CDR3 nucleotides read TGTGCCAGCTCACCGGGGGAGTCAGCTAACTATGGCTACACCTTC.

By proportion, this clone is medium-sized (0.01 to 0.1%). The rearrangement links TRBV28 to TRBJ2-7, with 7 bases aligning to TRBD2. The CDR3 contains 11 residues. Trimming took 10 bases from V and 3 from J; bases not matched to a gene: 3. Per germline, CDR1 MDHEN and CDR2 SYDVKM. This CDR3 is CAISGGYEQYF. The CDR3 DNA is TGTGCCATCTCGGGGGGCTACGAGCAGTACTTC.

The gene calls are TRBV5-1 and TRBJ2-3; TRBD2 aligns across 8 bases. This CDR3 contains 15 residues. The germline gives CDR1 SGHRS, CDR2 YFSETQ. V was clipped by 5 bases and J by 5 bases; unmatched bases: 10. For the CDR3, the DNA is TGCGCCAGCAGATCCGCCGGGACTAGTGGAGATACGCAGTATTTT. This translates into CASRSAGTSGDTQYF.

The chain combines TRBV10-3 with TRBJ2-3; D is ambiguous. The V end lost 4 bases, the J end lost 0 bases, and 8 bases lay between the germline ends. This CDR3 contains 14 residues. CDR1 is ENHRY, CDR2 SYGVKD, per germline. CDR3 nucleotide sequence: TGTGCCATCAGTGGGAGCGCCAGCACAGATACGCAGTATTTT. Residues: CAISGSASTDTQYF.

CDR3 amino acids: CASSARDRGPIQETQYF. The CDR3 bases are TGTGCCAGCAGCGCACGAGACAGGGGGCCGATACAAGAGACCCAGTACTTC. This chain links TRBV7-9 with TRBJ2-5; TRBD1 matches 10 bases. Losses at the gene ends were 5 bases for V and 2 bases for J; bases not matched to a gene: 11. The germline V gene encodes CDR1 SEHNR and CDR2 FQNEAQ (reference sequence). The CDR3 is made up of 17 amino acids.

The rearrangement joins TRBV7-2 to TRBJ2-5; D is ambiguous. The V end was cut by 1 base, the J end by 2 bases, with 8 bases between. The CDR3 sequence is 14 residues long. CDR1 is SGHTA, CDR2 FQGNSA, per germline. The CDR3 DNA sequence: TGTGCCAGCAGCTTAGTCTACGGGCAAGAGACCCAGTACTTC. It encodes CASSLVYGQETQYF.

The chain has TRBV30 and TRBJ2-1, with D unresolved. V was shortened by 5 bases and J by 4 bases, with 6 bases between the two germline ends. CDR3 length: 11 amino acids. The germline V gene encodes CDR1 GTSNPN and CDR2 SVGIG (reference sequence). This CDR3 reads CAWDQYNEQFF. CDR3 nucleotides: TGTGCCTGGGACCAATACAATGAGCAGTTCTTC.

CDR3 in amino acids: CASSLDVDSGNTIYF. Written as DNA, the CDR3 is TGTGCCAGCAGCCTTGACGTGGACTCTGGAAACACCATATATTTT. The chain recombines TRBV7-9 with TRBJ1-3, with D unresolved. CDR3 size: 15 residues. The germline V and J ends were trimmed by 5 bases and 0 bases, with 11 bases remaining between them. Germline lookup yields CDR1 SEHNR and CDR2 FQNEAQ (reference sequence).

The rearrangement uses TRBV19 and TRBJ1-2, with D tentatively TRBD1 (5 bases). The germline gives CDR1 LNHDA, CDR2 SQIVND (reference sequence). This CDR3 is 13 amino acids long. V was pared by 6 bases and J by 2 bases, with 10 bases between. CDR3 residues: CASSLGTNYGYTF. The CDR3, as DNA: TGTGCCAGTAGCCTCGGGACCAACTATGGCTACACCTTC.

This clone has only one observation. This chain connects TRBV6-5 to TRBJ1-4, with 7 bases aligning to TRBD1. V trimming: 8 bases; J trimming: 7 bases; junction bases outside the gene matches: 7. CDR3 length: 13 amino acids. CDR1 MNHEY and CDR2 SVGAGI come from the germline V gene. The CDR3: CASGRGTVEKLFF. The CDR3 bases are TGTGCCAGCGGAAGAGGGACAGTTGAAAAACTGTTTTTT.

CDR3 in amino acids: CASAQGHTEAFF. DNA of the CDR3: TGTGCCAGCGCCCAGGGACACACTGAAGCTTTCTTT. V usage is TRBV27 and J usage is TRBJ1-1; perhaps TRBD1 as D (5 bases). This CDR3 has 12 amino acids. Trimming cost V 8 bases and J 3 bases, with 10 bases left between them. CDR1 is MNHEY, CDR2 SMNVEV, per germline (reference sequence).

This clone has more than one count but fewer than ten. This chain uses TRBV2 with TRBJ2-5, with no clear D. Germline V gene lookup returns CDR1 SNHLY and CDR2 FYNNEI. The CDR3 loop spans 12 amino acids. V gave up 4 bases and J gave up 5 bases, with 8 bases separating them. The CDR3 sequence is CASSGPGETQYF. DNA of the CDR3: TGTGCCAGCAGTGGGCCCGGGGAGACCCAGTACTTC. Based on the CDR3 plus reference TRBV2 and TRBJ2-5, the full variable domain is EPEVTQTPSHQVTQMGQEVILRCVPISNHLYFYWYRQILGQKVEFLVSFYNNEISEKSEIFDDQFSVERPDGSNFTLKIRSTKLEDSAMYFCASSGPGETQYFGPGTRLLVL.

The V call is TRBV5-6, the J call TRBJ2-5; 11 nucleotides align to TRBD2. Looked up from germline, CDR1 is SGHDT and CDR2 is YYEEEE. After removal of 3 bases from V and 0 bases from J, the junction contained 7 bases not matched to a gene. The CDR3 consists of 17 residues. The CDR3 coding sequence is TGTGCCAGCAGCTCCCGGCGGACTAGCGGGTACCAAGAGACCCAGTACTTC. This encodes CASSSRRTSGYQETQYF.

The chain recombines TRBV9 with TRBJ2-7, with D hard to call. The V end lost 3 bases, the J end lost 7 bases, and 5 bases lay between the germline ends. CDR1 SGDLS and CDR2 YYNGEE come from the germline V gene. This CDR3 has 10 amino acids. The CDR3 sequence: CASSGSEQYF. CDR3 sequence (DNA): TGTGCCAGCAGCGGAAGTGAGCAGTACTTC.

The genes are TRBV7-2 and TRBJ2-7; 7 bases align to TRBD2. This CDR3 contains 16 residues. Germline loops: CDR1 SGHTA, CDR2 FQGNSA. V lost 5 bases, J lost 2 bases, and 12 bases stayed unmatched. The CDR3 region is CASSKTGAGRAYEQYF. The CDR3 bases are TGTGCCAGCAGCAAAACTGGGGCAGGGAGGGCCTACGAGCAGTACTTC. Full variable domain (outside the CDR3, taken from reference TRBV7-2 and TRBJ2-7): GAGVSQSPSNKVTEKGKDVELRCDPISGHTALYWYRQSLGQGLEFLIYFQGNSAPDKSGLPSDRFSAERTGGSVSTLTIQRTQQEDSAVYLCASSKTGAGRAYEQYFGPGTRLTVT.

V and J are TRBV14 and TRBJ1-2; D possibly corresponds to TRBD1 (5 bases). CDR3 size: 15 residues. Germline CDR1 and CDR2: SGHDN and FVKESK. The V end was cut by 3 bases, the J end by 4 bases, with 15 bases between. Written as DNA, the CDR3 is TGTGCCAGCAGCCATCAGGGACTTTCCCTCTATGGCTACACCTTC. This encodes CASSHQGLSLYGYTF. Combining the CDR3 with reference TRBV14 and TRBJ1-2 gives the whole variable domain EAGVTQFPSHSVIEKGQTVTLRCDPISGHDNLYWYRRVMGKEIKFLLHFVKESKQDESGMPNNRFLAERTGGTYSTLKVQPAELEDSGVYFCASSHQGLSLYGYTFGSGTRLTVV.

The chain recombines TRBV4-1 with TRBJ1-4; 9 bases line up with TRBD1. With 5 bases clipped from V and 7 bases from J, the junction kept 14 bases outside the gene matches. The germline gives CDR1 MGHRA, CDR2 YSYEKL. This CDR3 contains 17 residues. The CDR3 region is CASSYYRDRVSGEKLFF. CDR3 in DNA: TGCGCCAGCAGCTACTACCGGGACAGGGTTTCGGGTGAAAAACTGTTTTTT.

The V gene is TRBV5-1, the J gene TRBJ2-5; 9 nucleotides match TRBD2. Germline V gene data show CDR1 as SGHRS and CDR2 as YFSETQ. The CDR3 is made up of 16 amino acids. V lost 5 bases and J lost 0; bases outside the gene matches: 8. This CDR3 reads CASRDGKREDQETQYF. The CDR3 region has the DNA TGCGCCAGCAGGGACGGGAAGCGGGAGGACCAAGAGACCCAGTACTTC.

The genes are TRBV11-3 and TRBJ2-7, with D possibly being TRBD1 (5 bases). Per the germline V gene, CDR1 is SGHNT and CDR2 is YENEEA. The CDR3 totals 13 residues. Trimming took 5 bases from V and 3 from J, leaving 11 bases between them. CDR3 nucleotide sequence: TGTGCCAGCAGCCCCGACAGTTACTACGAGCAGTACTTC. Its translation is CASSPDSYYEQYF.

The J gene is TRBJ2-1, the V gene TRBV14, with 7 bases that match TRBD1. The CDR3 runs to 15 residues. V shed 4 bases, J shed 4 bases, and the junction held 7 bases outside the gene matches. Germline assignment: CDR1 SGHDN and CDR2 FVKESK. CDR3 nucleotide sequence: TGTGCCAGCAGCCCAGGGGGAAGATTTTACAATGAGCAGTTCTTC. Protein: CASSPGGRFYNEQFF.